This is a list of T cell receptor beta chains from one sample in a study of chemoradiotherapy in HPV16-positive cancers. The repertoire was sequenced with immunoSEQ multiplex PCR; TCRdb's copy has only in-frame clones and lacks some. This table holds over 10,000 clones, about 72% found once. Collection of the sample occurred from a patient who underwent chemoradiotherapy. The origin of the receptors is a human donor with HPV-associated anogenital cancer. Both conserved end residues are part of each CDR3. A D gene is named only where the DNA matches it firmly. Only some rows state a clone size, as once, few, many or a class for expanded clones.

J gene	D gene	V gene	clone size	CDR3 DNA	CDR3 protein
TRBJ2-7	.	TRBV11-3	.	TGTGCCAGCAGCTTGGGACATACCTACGAGCAGTACTTC	CASSLGHTYEQYF
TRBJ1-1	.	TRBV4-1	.	TGCGCCAGCAGCCAAGGCGGCCCGAACACTGAAGCTTTCTTT	CASSQGGPNTEAFF
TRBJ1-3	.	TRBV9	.	TGTGCCAGCAGCTCCGAAGGGGCTCGCAGAAACACCATATATTTT	CASSSEGARRNTIYF
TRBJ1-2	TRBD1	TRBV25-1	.	TGTGCCAGCAGTCTTCATCCGGGACAGGGGGCAGGAGGCTACACCTTC	CASSLHPGQGAGGYTF
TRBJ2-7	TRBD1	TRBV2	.	TGTGCCAGCAGTGTAGGGACAGGGACCTACGAGCAGTACTTC	CASSVGTGTYEQYF
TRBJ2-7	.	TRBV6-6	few	TGTGCCAGCAGTCTTGCCAGGGGTAACGAGCAGTACTTC	CASSLARGNEQYF
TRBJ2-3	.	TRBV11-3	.	TGTGCCAGCAGCTTGACAGCTTACACAGATACGCAGTATTTT	CASSLTAYTDTQYF
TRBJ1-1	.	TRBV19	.	TGTGCCAGTAGCCCAACCCTTTTAGGGGGGGCTGAAGCTTTCTTT	CASSPTLLGGAEAFF
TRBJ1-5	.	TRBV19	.	TGTGCCAGTAGTACCGGCAGTTTTATAAGCAATCAGCCCCAGCATTTT	CASSTGSFISNQPQHF
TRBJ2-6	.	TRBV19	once	TGTGCCAGTAGTATCGGGGTACAGGGAGTTGCCAACGTCCTGACTTTC	CASSIGVQGVANVLTF
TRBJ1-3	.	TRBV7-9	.	TGTGCCAGCAGCGTAGGGACGGACAACACCATATATTTT	CASSVGTDNTIYF
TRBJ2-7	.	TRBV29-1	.	TGCAGCGTAGACAGGCCAGGAGGCGGGGAGCAGTACTTC	CSVDRPGGGEQYF
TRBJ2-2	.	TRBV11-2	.	TGTGCCAGCAGCTCGTTGGCGGGGAGGAACACCGGGGAGCTGTTTTTT	CASSSLAGRNTGELFF
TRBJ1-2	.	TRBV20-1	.	TGCAGTGCCGCTACCGGCTACACCTTC	CSAATGYTF
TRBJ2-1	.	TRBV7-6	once	TGTGCCAGCAGGAACCCCTGGGGCCAACCCCCCCACAATGAGCAGTTCTTC	CASRNPWGQPPHNEQFF
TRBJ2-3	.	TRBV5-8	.	TGTGCCAGCAGCCCAGATACGCAGTATTTT	CASSPDTQYF
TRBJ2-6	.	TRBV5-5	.	TGTGCCAGCAGCGTAGGGCCTGGGACGGTCGGGGCCAACGTCCTGACTTTC	CASSVGPGTVGANVLTF
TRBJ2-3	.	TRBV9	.	TGTGCCAGCAGCGCGGCGACGAGGGATACGCAGTATTTT	CASSAATRDTQYF
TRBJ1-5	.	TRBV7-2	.	TGTGCCAGCAGCCCGGACCGGTGGGAGCAGCCCCAGCATTTT	CASSPDRWEQPQHF
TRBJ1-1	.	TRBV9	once	TGTGCCAGCAGCGTAGAGGCAGGCCCCATGAACACTGAAGCTTTCTTT	CASSVEAGPMNTEAFF
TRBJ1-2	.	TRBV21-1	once	TGTGCCAGCAGCAAAATGGAGCGCGGTGAAAGGGAACGGAACTATGGCTACACCTTC	CASSKMERGERERNYGYTF
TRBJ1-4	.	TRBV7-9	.	TGTGCCAGCAGCACTGGGGGGGGATCGGGTGAAAAACTGTTTTTT	CASSTGGGSGEKLFF
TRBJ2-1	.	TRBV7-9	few	TGTGCCAGCAGTTCGCAGGGTTCCTACAATGAGCAGTTCTTC	CASSSQGSYNEQFF
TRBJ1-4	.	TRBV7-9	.	TGTGCCAGCAGCCAACGAGCAACTAATGAAAAACTGTTTTTT	CASSQRATNEKLFF
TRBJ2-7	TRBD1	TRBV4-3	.	TGCGCCAGCAGCCCGAGGGACAGCTCCTACGAGCAGTACTTC	CASSPRDSSYEQYF
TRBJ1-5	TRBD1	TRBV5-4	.	TGTGCCAGCAGCGTGAACGGACAGGGTGGCCAGCCCCAGCATTTT	CASSVNGQGGQPQHF
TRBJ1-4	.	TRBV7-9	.	TGTGCCAGCAGCTTAAATGAAGAAAAACTGTTTTTT	CASSLNEEKLFF
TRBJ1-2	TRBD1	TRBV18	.	TGTGCCAGCTCACCCGGGACAGCCTATGGCTACACCTTC	CASSPGTAYGYTF
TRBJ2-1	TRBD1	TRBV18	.	TGTGCCAGCTCACCCAACAGGGGCGCAAGCTCCTACAATGAGCAGTTCTTC	CASSPNRGASSYNEQFF
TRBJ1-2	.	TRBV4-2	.	TGTGCCAGCAGCCAAGATCTGGCCGTTAACTATGGCTACACCTTC	CASSQDLAVNYGYTF
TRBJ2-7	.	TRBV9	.	TGTGCCAGCAGCGTGGGGGATTCCTACGAGCAGTACTTC	CASSVGDSYEQYF
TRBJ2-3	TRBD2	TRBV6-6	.	TGTGCCAGCGGGACTAGCGGCACAGATACGCAGTATTTT	CASGTSGTDTQYF
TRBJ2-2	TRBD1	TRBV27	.	TGTGCCAGCCGAATCTTGGGACAGCAAGGGAACACCGGGGAGCTGTTTTTT	CASRILGQQGNTGELFF
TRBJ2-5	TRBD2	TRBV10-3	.	TGTGCCATCAGTAAATCTAGCGGGGGGACCCAAGAGACCCAGTACTTC	CAISKSSGGTQETQYF
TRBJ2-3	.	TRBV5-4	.	TGTGCCAGCAGCCCCCGGGCGGCGGGGAGAGATACGCAGTATTTT	CASSPRAAGRDTQYF
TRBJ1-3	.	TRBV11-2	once	TGTGCCAGCAGCTTAGGGCGGTCTGGAAACACCATATATTTT	CASSLGRSGNTIYF
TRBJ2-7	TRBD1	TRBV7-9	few	TGTGCCAGCAGCTCCGGACCGGGACAGACCCTCGAGCAGTACTTC	CASSSGPGQTLEQYF
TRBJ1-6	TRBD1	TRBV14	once	TGTGCCAGCAGCCAGTGGGACAGAGACACCTCACCCCTCCACTTT	CASSQWDRDTSPLHF